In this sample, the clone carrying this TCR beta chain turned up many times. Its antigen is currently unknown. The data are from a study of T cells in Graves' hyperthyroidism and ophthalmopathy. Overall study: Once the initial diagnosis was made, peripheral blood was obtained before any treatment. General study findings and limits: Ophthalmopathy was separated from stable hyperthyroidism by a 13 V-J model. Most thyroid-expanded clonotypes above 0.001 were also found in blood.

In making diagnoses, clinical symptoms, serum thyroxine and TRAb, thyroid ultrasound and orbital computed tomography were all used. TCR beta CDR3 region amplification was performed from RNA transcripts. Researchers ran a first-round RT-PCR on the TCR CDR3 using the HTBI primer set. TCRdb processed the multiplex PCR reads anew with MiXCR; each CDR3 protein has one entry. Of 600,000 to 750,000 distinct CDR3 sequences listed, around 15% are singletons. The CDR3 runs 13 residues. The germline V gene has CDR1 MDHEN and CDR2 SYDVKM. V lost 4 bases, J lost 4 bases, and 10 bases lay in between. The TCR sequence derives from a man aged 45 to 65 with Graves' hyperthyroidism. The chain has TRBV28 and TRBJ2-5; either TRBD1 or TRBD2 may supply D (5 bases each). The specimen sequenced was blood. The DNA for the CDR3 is TGTGCCAGCAGTTGGGACCTCGGAGAGACCCAGTACTTC. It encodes CASSWDLGETQYF.